Listed here are 12 T cell receptor beta chains from one sample, sequenced in a study of T cell responses to AZD1222 COVID-19 vaccine. TCRdb keeps only in-frame clones here, not all; method: immunoSEQ multiplex PCR. The sample records about 180,000 clones, 85% to 95% being singletons. The starting material was peripheral blood, obtained on day 0 of AZD1222 vaccination. These receptors came from an adult in good health.

This clone came up a few times. V gene TRBV3-1 (or the pseudogene TRBV3-2) combines with J gene TRBJ1-1; 9 bases line up with TRBD1. J was trimmed by 2 bases and V by 3 bases; bases with no gene match: 16. Germline V gene lookup returns CDR1 LGHDT and CDR2 YNNKEL (reference sequence). This CDR3 has 19 residues. CDR3 nucleotides: TGTGCCAGCAGCCAGGCCCCCTATTGGACAGGGGAGAAAAACACTGAAGCTTTCTTT. It encodes CASSQAPYWTGEKNTEAFF.

The chain has TRBV6-4 and TRBJ2-2, with D possibly being TRBD1 (6 bases). V was clipped by 7 bases and J by 2 bases, with 14 bases between them. Germline CDR1 and CDR2: MRHNA and SNTAGT. CDR3 length: 15 amino acids. The CDR3 DNA reads as TGTGCCAGCAAGAAATCGGGACATAACACCGGGGAGCTGTTTTTT. The encoded protein is CASKKSGHNTGELFF.

The chain carries TRBV5-1 and TRBJ2-7, with D unresolved. V lost 4 bases, J lost 3 bases, and 11 bases lay in between. CDR3 length: 13 residues. The germline V gene encodes CDR1 SGHRS and CDR2 YFSETQ. Here the CDR3 reads CASSKEIHYEQYF. CDR3 coding DNA: TGCGCCAGCAGCAAAGAGATACACTACGAGCAGTACTTC.

The chain carries TRBV28 and TRBJ1-1; 12 bases are a match to TRBD1. Trimming at V came to 4 bases and at J to 3 bases, leaving 3 bases not matched to a gene. The germline CDR1 and CDR2 sequences are MDHEN and SYDVKM. There are 15 residues in the CDR3. CDR3 amino acids: CASSWDRGLDTEAFF. The CDR3 region has the DNA TGTGCCAGCAGTTGGGACAGGGGGCTAGACACTGAAGCTTTCTTT.

The rearrangement joins TRBV6-5 to TRBJ1-1; 8 bases line up with TRBD1. With V trimmed by 6 bases and J by 3 bases, 6 bases remained unmatched. The CDR3 is 14 amino acids. Germline V gene data show CDR1 as MNHEY and CDR2 as SVGAGI. The CDR3 spells CASRRTGGDTEAFF. In DNA form, the CDR3 reads TGTGCCAGCAGACGTACAGGGGGGGACACTGAAGCTTTCTTT.

J is TRBJ1-4 and V is TRBV2; D is unclear. V was shortened by 3 bases and J by 7 bases, with 6 bases between the two germline ends. Per germline, CDR1 SNHLY and CDR2 FYNNEI. The CDR3 is made up of 12 amino acids. The CDR3 is CASSEGFEKLFF. CDR3 nucleotide sequence: TGTGCCAGCAGTGAGGGATTTGAAAAACTGTTTTTT.

In the case of this clone: Other DNA sequences in this sample translate to the same CDR3. The chain recombines TRBV6-1 with TRBJ2-5; TRBD2 agrees at 9 bases. Trimming removed 0 bases from V and 5 bases from J; junction bases left unmatched: 7. The CDR3 is 16 amino acids. Germline CDR1 reads MNHNS; CDR2 reads SASEGT. The CDR3 DNA follows: TGTGCCAGCAGTGAAGCAGGGGGGGCGGGGGGGGAGACCCAGTACTTC. As protein: CASSEAGGAGGETQYF.

CDR3 nucleotide sequence: TGTGCCAGTAGTCCCCCGAGGGGCTTGGGCTCACCCCTCCACTTT. Its protein is CASSPPRGLGSPLHF. The gene calls are TRBV19 and TRBJ1-6, with D possibly TRBD1 on 5 matching bases. Trimming shortened V by 5 bases and J by 10 bases, and 18 bases separated the two germline ends. The CDR3 has 15 amino acids. Germline V gives CDR1 LNHDA, CDR2 SQIVND (reference sequence).

The chain recombines TRBV14 with TRBJ2-1; perhaps TRBD2 as D (5 bases). V was cut by 5 bases and J by 0 bases, with 14 bases left in between. Germline V lookup: CDR1 SGHDN, CDR2 FVKESK. There are 16 residues in the CDR3. CDR3 nucleotide sequence: TGTGCCAGCAGCAAATTAGCGTGGAGCTCCTACAATGAGCAGTTCTTC. This encodes CASSKLAWSSYNEQFF.

This clone was counted a few times. The chain joins TRBV5-6 to TRBJ2-1; 9 bases fit TRBD1. This CDR3 contains 15 residues. V shed 4 bases and J 3 bases; nucleotides not matched to a gene: 5. Germline V gives CDR1 SGHDT, CDR2 YYEEEE. CDR3 DNA sequence: TGTGCCAGCAGCGGCGGACAGGGGAGCTACAATGAGCAGTTCTTC. Protein sequence: CASSGGQGSYNEQFF.

J is TRBJ1-2 and V is TRBV14; no definite D call. Deletions cut 0 bases from V and 13 bases from J, with 12 bases between. The CDR3 totals 12 residues. Germline V gene sequence: CDR1 SGHDN, CDR2 FVKESK. CDR3 DNA sequence: TGTGCCAGCAGCCAAGACTCCAATAAACTCACCTTC. Translating gives CASSQDSNKLTF. Based on the CDR3 plus reference TRBV14 and TRBJ1-2, the full variable domain is EAGVTQFPSHSVIEKGQTVTLRCDPISGHDNLYWYRRVMGKEIKFLLHFVKESKQDESGMPNNRFLAERTGGTYSTLKVQPAELEDSGVYFCASSQDSNKLTFGSGTRLTVV.

This chain connects TRBV6-5 to TRBJ2-7; the D is unclear. The germline CDR1 and CDR2 sequences are MNHEY and SVGAGI. V shed 2 bases and J shed 0 bases, with 8 bases lying between them. The CDR3 extends over 14 amino acids. The CDR3 reads CASSYIESSYEQYF. CDR3 nucleotide sequence: TGTGCCAGCAGTTACATCGAAAGCTCCTACGAGCAGTACTTC.